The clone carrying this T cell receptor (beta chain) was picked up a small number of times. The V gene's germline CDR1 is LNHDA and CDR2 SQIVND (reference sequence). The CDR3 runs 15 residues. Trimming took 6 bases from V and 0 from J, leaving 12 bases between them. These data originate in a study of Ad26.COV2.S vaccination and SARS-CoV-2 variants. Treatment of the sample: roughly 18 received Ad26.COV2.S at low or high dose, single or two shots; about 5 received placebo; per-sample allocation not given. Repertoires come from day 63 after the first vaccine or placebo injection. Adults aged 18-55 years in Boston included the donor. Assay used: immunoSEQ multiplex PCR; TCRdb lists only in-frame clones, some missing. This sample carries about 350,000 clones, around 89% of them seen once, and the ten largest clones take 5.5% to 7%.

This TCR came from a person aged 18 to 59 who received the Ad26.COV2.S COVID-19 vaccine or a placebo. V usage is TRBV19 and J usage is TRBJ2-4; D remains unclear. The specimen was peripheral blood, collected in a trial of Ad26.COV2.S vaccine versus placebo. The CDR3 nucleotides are TGTGCCAGTAGCACACGGGTCACAGCCAAAAACATTCAGTACTTC. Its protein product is CASSTRVTAKNIQYF.